This section outlines one T cell receptor beta chain sequence together with its context. The antigen is undetermined. This entry belongs to a study of somatic mutations in cytotoxic T cells in rheumatoid arthritis. CDR1 and CDR2 (germline): MNHEY, SVGAGI. The CDR3 loop spans 14 amino acids. Trimming cost V 4 bases and J 2 bases; bases outside gene matches: 3. The study, taken as a whole, reports: Age-dependent increases in CD8+ clonality occurred in rheumatoid arthritis patients but not in healthy controls. The study found that the largest CD8+ clone exceeded 20% of CD8+ cells in about an eighth of the 65 patients.

The table came from immunoSEQ multiplex PCR; TCRdb's copy has only in-frame clones and leaves some out. Found here are fewer than 9,000 clones, about three fifths of them singletons; the top ten hold roughly 21%. The V gene is TRBV6-5, the J gene TRBJ2-7; 9 bases are shared with TRBD1. This TCR derives from a woman in her thirties or forties in good health. The sample comprised CD8+ T cells sorted from blood. The CDR3 protein is CASSWGQGPYEQYF. The CDR3 DNA reads TGTGCCAGCAGTTGGGGACAGGGACCCTACGAGCAGTACTTC.